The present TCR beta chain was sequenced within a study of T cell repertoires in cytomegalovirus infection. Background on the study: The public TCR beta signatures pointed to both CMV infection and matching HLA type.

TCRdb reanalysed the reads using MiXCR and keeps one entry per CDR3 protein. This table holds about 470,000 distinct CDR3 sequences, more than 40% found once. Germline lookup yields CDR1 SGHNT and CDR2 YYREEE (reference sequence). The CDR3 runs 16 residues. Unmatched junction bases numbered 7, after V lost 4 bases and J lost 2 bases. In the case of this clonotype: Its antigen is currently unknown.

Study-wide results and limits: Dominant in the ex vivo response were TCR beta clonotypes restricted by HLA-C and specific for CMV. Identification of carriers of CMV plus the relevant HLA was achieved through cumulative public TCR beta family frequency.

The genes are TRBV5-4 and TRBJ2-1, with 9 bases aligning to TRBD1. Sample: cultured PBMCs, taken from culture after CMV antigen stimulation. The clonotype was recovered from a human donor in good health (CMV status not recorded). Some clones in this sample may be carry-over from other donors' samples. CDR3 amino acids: CASSGTQGAAYNEQFF. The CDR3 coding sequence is TGTGCCAGCAGCGGGACACAGGGGGCCGCCTACAATGAGCAGTTCTTC.